This T cell receptor beta chain comes out of a study of shared clonotypes between healthy human individuals. Germline CDR1 and CDR2: SSHAT and FNYEAQ (reference sequence). This CDR3 comprises 16 residues. A remark on this clone: An end of the junction does not agree with germline; a read error may underlie this.

Profiling relied on immunoSEQ multiplex PCR, and the TCRdb table lists in-frame clones only, not all of them. The sample yields approximately 240,000 clones, under 80% seen once. The receptor comes from a young man in good health. The sequencing sample was made of memory CD4+ T cells sorted from blood. Stated subset: CD45RA-negative fraction. The chain carries TRBV7-7 and TRBJ2-3; 8 positions agree with TRBD2. CDR3 in amino acids: CASSPITSGGTGTQYF. CDR3 bases: TGTGCTAGCAGCCCCATCACTAGCGGAGGGACGGGTACGCAGTATTTT.